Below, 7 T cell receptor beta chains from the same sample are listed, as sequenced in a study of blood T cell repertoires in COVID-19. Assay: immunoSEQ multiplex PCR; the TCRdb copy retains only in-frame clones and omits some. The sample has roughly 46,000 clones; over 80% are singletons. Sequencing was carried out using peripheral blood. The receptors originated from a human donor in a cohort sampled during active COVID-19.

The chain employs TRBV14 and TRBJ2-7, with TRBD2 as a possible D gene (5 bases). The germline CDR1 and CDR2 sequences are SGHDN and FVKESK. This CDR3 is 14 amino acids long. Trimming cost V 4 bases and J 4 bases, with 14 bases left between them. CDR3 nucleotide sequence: TGTGCCAGCAGCCCGAGGACTGGTGGATACGAGCAGTACTTC. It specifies CASSPRTGGYEQYF.

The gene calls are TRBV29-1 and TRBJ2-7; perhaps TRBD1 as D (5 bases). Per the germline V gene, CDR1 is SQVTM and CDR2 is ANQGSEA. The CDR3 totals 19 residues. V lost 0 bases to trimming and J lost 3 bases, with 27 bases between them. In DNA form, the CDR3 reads TGCAGCGTTGAAGACTCAAACCCTAAAACCCAGGGATACTTCTACGAGCAGTACTTC. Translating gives CSVEDSNPKTQGYFYEQYF.

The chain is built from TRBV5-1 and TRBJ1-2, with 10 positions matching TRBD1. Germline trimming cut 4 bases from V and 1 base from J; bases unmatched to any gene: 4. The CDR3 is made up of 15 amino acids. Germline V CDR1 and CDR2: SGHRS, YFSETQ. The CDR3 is CASSGGQGGNYGYTF. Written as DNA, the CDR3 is TGCGCCAGCAGCGGAGGACAGGGGGGTAACTATGGCTACACCTTC.

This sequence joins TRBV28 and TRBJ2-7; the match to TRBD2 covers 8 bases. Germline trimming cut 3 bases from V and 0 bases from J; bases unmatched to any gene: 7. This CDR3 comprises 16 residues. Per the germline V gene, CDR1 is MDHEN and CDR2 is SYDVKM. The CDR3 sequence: CASSFLLAGLSYEQYF. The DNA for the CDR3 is TGTGCCAGCAGTTTTTTGCTAGCGGGCCTCTCCTACGAGCAGTACTTC.

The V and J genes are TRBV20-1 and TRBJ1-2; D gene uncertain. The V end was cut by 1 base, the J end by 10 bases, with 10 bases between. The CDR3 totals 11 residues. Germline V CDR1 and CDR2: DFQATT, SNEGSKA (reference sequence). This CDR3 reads CSARALESYTF. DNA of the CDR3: TGCAGTGCTAGAGCCTTGGAGTCCTACACCTTC.

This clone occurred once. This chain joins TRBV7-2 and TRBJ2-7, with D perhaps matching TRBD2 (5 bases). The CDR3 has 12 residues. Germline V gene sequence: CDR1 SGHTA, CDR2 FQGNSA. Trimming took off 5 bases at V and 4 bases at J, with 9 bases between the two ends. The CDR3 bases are TGTGCCAGCAGCCTGGACTGGTACGAGCAGTACTTC. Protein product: CASSLDWYEQYF. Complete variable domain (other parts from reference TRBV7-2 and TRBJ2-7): GAGVSQSPSNKVTEKGKDVELRCDPISGHTALYWYRQSLGQGLEFLIYFQGNSAPDKSGLPSDRFSAERTGGSVSTLTIQRTQQEDSAVYLCASSLDWYEQYFGPGTRLTVT.

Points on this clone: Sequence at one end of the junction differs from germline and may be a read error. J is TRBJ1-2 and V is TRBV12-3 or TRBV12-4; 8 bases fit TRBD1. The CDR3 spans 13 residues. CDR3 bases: TGTGCCAGCAATTTAGGACAGGGAAATGGCTACACCTTC. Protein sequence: CASNLGQGNGYTF.